This passage covers 27 T cell receptor beta chains from one sample sequenced in a study of PD-L1 blockade in urothelial cancer. Time point: peripheral blood 6 weeks after treatment start. Method: immunoSEQ multiplex PCR; TCRdb's copy keeps in-frame clones and lacks some. The table includes 50,000 to 55,000 clones, around nine tenths detected once. This specimen was PBMCs, taken around atezolizumab (anti-PD-L1) treatment. Source of these receptors: a man between 60 and 75 years old with urothelial cancer.

This chain joins TRBV7-2 and TRBJ2-2, with TRBD1 matching 7 bases. This CDR3 is built from 19 residues. The V gene's germline CDR1 is SGHTA and CDR2 FQGNSA. The V segment lost 1 base and the J segment 0 bases; nucleotides outside the gene matches: 11. The DNA of the CDR3 is TGTGCCAGCAGCTTAGACCAAGGAAGGACAGGCGCGAACACCGGGGAGCTGTTTTTT. Translating it yields CASSLDQGRTGANTGELFF.

This clone was counted a single time. This chain uses TRBV11-2 with TRBJ2-7, with 14 bases that match TRBD2. Germline loops: CDR1 SGHAT, CDR2 FQNNGV. V lost 5 bases to trimming and J lost 8 bases; unmatched junction nucleotides: 8. This CDR3 is 15 amino acids long. As DNA, the CDR3 is TGTGCCAGCAGCCCTTCGACTAGCGGGGGGGCTAAGCAGTACTTC. Translating it yields CASSPSTSGGAKQYF.

The genes are TRBV30 and TRBJ2-1; 10 bases match TRBD1. Looked up from germline, CDR1 is GTSNPN and CDR2 is SVGIG (reference sequence). V lost 2 bases to trimming and J lost 0 bases; unmatched junction nucleotides: 4. The CDR3 extends over 16 amino acids. CDR3 region: CAWSSGQGSSYNEQFF. The CDR3 DNA reads as TGTGCCTGGAGTTCGGGACAGGGGAGCTCCTACAATGAGCAGTTCTTC. Full variable domain (outside the CDR3, taken from reference TRBV30 and TRBJ2-1): SQTIHQWPATLVQPVGSPLSLECTVEGTSNPNLYWYRQAAGRGLQLLFYSVGIGQISSEVPQNLSASRPQDRQFILSSKKLLLSDSGFYLCAWSSGQGSSYNEQFFGPGTRLTVL.

This sequence joins TRBV19 and TRBJ1-1, with a weak D call TRBD1 (6 bases). V was pared by 11 bases and J by 1 base, with 20 bases between. The CDR3 is 15 residues long. Germline CDR1 and CDR2: LNHDA and SQIVND (reference sequence). CDR3: CAAQGGGAGNTEAFF. The CDR3 DNA follows: TGTGCCGCCCAGGGCGGGGGCGCGGGGAACACTGAAGCTTTCTTT.

The chain couples TRBV21-1 to TRBJ1-2; the table's D call, TRBD1, has no DNA check behind it. TRBV21-1 is noted as a pseudogene. The CDR3 length is 21 residues. The CDR3 protein is CASILKAQDLPRLSRNYGYTF. The CDR3, as DNA: TGTGCCAGCATCCTCAAAGCACAGGATCTTCCCCGGTTAAGTAGAAATTATGGCTACACCTTC.

The rearrangement uses TRBV10-3 and TRBJ2-5; TRBD1 agrees at 8 bases. This CDR3 contains 13 residues. The V gene end was trimmed by 4 bases and the J gene end by 5 bases; junction bases not matched to a gene: 3. Germline V gene sequence: CDR1 ENHRY, CDR2 SYGVKD. The CDR3 is CAISVDRDETQYF. The CDR3 nucleotides are TGTGCCATCAGTGTGGACAGGGATGAGACCCAGTACTTC.

This clone has just a few counts. The chain uses TRBV14 and TRBJ2-1, with TRBD2 identical over 9 bases. This CDR3 comprises 16 residues. Germline V gene lookup returns CDR1 SGHDN and CDR2 FVKESK. V shed 4 bases, J shed 0 bases, and the junction held 4 bases outside the gene matches. The CDR3 region has the DNA TGTGCCAGCAGCCCGTTTAGCGGGAGCTCCTACAATGAGCAGTTCTTC. This gives the protein CASSPFSGSSYNEQFF. The full variable domain, with the rest looked up from reference TRBV14 and TRBJ2-1, is EAGVTQFPSHSVIEKGQTVTLRCDPISGHDNLYWYRRVMGKEIKFLLHFVKESKQDESGMPNNRFLAERTGGTYSTLKVQPAELEDSGVYFCASSPFSGSSYNEQFFGPGTRLTVL.

The CDR3 is CASSSLTSTDTQYF. In DNA, the CDR3 is TGTGCCAGCAGTTCACTCACTAGCACAGATACGCAGTATTTT. The chain combines TRBV27 with TRBJ2-3; D uncertain. Trimming shortened V by 4 bases and J by 0 bases, and 8 bases separated the two germline ends. Germline loops: CDR1 MNHEY, CDR2 SMNVEV (reference sequence). This CDR3 has 14 amino acids.

This chain connects TRBV5-1 to TRBJ2-5; 9 bases fit TRBD1. After removal of 8 bases from V and 2 bases from J, the junction contained 4 bases not matched to a gene. CDR3 size: 13 residues. Germline CDR1 reads SGHRS; CDR2 reads YFSETQ. CDR3 DNA: TGCGCCAGGACAGGGGGAGGGCAAGAGACCCAGTACTTC. Its translation: CARTGGGQETQYF.

This clone came up once. The rearrangement uses TRBV4-1 and TRBJ1-4, with 11 bases aligning to TRBD1. CDR1 is MGHRA and CDR2 is YSYEKL in the germline V gene. The junction had 3 bases not matched to a gene; V was cut back by 2 bases and J by 1 base. There are 17 residues in the CDR3. DNA of the CDR3: TGCGCCAGCAGCCAACCCGGGACAGGGGGAACTAATGAAAAACTGTTTTTT. Protein sequence: CASSQPGTGGTNEKLFF.

The V and J genes are TRBV4-2 and TRBJ1-2; weak D call: TRBD1 (5 bases). V gave up 0 bases and J gave up 3 bases, with 14 bases separating them. In germline, CDR1 is LGHNA, CDR2 YNFKEQ. The CDR3 spans 16 residues. The CDR3 bases are TGTGCCAGCAGCCAAGAAGTTGGACAAGGGCACTATGGCTACACCTTC. Amino acids: CASSQEVGQGHYGYTF.

The V and J genes are TRBV10-3 and TRBJ1-4; D is unclear. Germline lookup yields CDR1 ENHRY and CDR2 SYGVKD. CDR3 length: 13 amino acids. V dropped 11 bases and J dropped 6 bases, with 16 bases sitting between them. CDR3 sequence (DNA): TGTGCCTCCACCGGGCAGGAGGATGAAAAACTGTTTTTT. Its protein product is CASTGQEDEKLFF.

The chain uses TRBV4-3 and TRBJ1-2; D not resolved. This CDR3 region has 16 residues. CDR1 is LGHNA, CDR2 YSLEER, per germline. V lost 0 bases, J lost 2 bases, and 13 bases lay in between. The CDR3 DNA reads as TGCGCCAGCAGCCAAGATTACACCAATCCGAACTATGGCTACACCTTC. Its protein is CASSQDYTNPNYGYTF.

The rearrangement uses TRBV4-3 and TRBJ2-7; D may be TRBD2 (5 bases). The CDR3 is 14 amino acids. V lost 9 bases and J lost 0, with 15 bases in between. Looked up from germline, CDR1 is LGHNA and CDR2 is YSLEER. The CDR3 spells CASILIEGSYEQYF. CDR3 coding DNA: TGCGCCAGTATTCTCATCGAGGGCTCCTACGAGCAGTACTTC.

The chain joins TRBV9 to TRBJ1-3, with D unresolved. Germline V gene lookup returns CDR1 SGDLS and CDR2 YYNGEE. The CDR3 spans 15 residues. Trimming took off 0 bases at V and 2 bases at J, with 9 bases between the two ends. CDR3 in amino acids: CASSVGSGTGNTIYF. For the CDR3, the DNA is TGTGCCAGCAGCGTAGGTAGCGGCACTGGAAACACCATATATTTT.

The chain has TRBV6-1 and TRBJ1-3, with a weak D call TRBD1 (5 bases). V dropped 6 bases and J dropped 4 bases, with 10 bases sitting between them. Per germline, CDR1 MNHNS and CDR2 SASEGT. This CDR3 contains 13 residues. The CDR3 bases are TGTGCCAGCAGCGGAGGGGTGGGAAACACCATATATTTT. Amino acid sequence: CASSGGVGNTIYF.

This chain connects TRBV28 to TRBJ1-2; D is unclear. The CDR3 runs 12 residues. Trimming left V 1 base short and J 7 bases short, with 7 bases between. Per the germline V gene, CDR1 is MDHEN and CDR2 is SYDVKM. CDR3 in DNA: TGTGCCAGCAGTTTATCCAGGTTTGGCTACACCTTC. It encodes CASSLSRFGYTF.

The rearrangement links TRBV5-1 to TRBJ2-7, with 8 bases aligning to TRBD2. This CDR3 contains 15 residues. J was trimmed by 1 base and V by 2 bases; bases with no gene match: 5. The germline gives CDR1 SGHRS, CDR2 YFSETQ. CDR3 nucleotides: TGCGCCAGCAGCTTAATCGGGGGGGGTTCCTACGAGCAGTACTTC. Its translation: CASSLIGGGSYEQYF.

This rearrangement joins TRBV2 to TRBJ2-1, with TRBD2 matching 8 bases. Germline assignment: CDR1 SNHLY and CDR2 FYNNEI. This CDR3 is 15 amino acids long. The junction had 8 bases not matched to a gene; V was cut back by 6 bases and J by 4 bases. The DNA for the CDR3 is TGTGCCAGCAGGGCGGAGCGGGGGAAGTACAATGAGCAGTTCTTC. Its translation: CASRAERGKYNEQFF.

This chain links TRBV5-1 with TRBJ2-4; 11 bases line up with TRBD2. The J segment lost 6 bases and the V segment lost 2 bases, leaving 7 bases of the junction unmatched. The CDR3 runs 16 residues. Germline V gives CDR1 SGHRS, CDR2 YFSETQ. The DNA of the CDR3 is TGCGCCAGCAGCTTAGCTGGGACTAGCGGAATAAACATTCAGTACTTC. Protein: CASSLAGTSGINIQYF.

This clone came up once. This rearrangement joins TRBV10-2 to TRBJ2-1; 11 nucleotides match TRBD2. In germline, CDR1 is WSHSY, CDR2 SAAADI. V was clipped by 6 bases and J by 9 bases; unmatched bases: 7. This CDR3 comprises 14 residues. The chain's CDR3 is CASRIAGGAGEQFF. In DNA, the CDR3 is TGCGCCAGCAGAATAGCGGGAGGGGCGGGTGAGCAGTTCTTC.

Written as DNA, the CDR3 is TGTGCCAGCAGCGTAGCCCCCCGAGCCTACTCAACTAATGAAAAACTGTTTTTT. Residues: CASSVAPRAYSTNEKLFF. This sequence joins TRBV9 and TRBJ1-4; D call uncertain. With 0 bases removed from V and 0 bases from J, the gap between germline ends came to 15 bases. CDR3 length: 18 amino acids. Germline loops: CDR1 SGDLS, CDR2 YYNGEE.

This chain uses TRBV11-2 with TRBJ1-4, with D tentatively TRBD1 (6 bases). The V gene's germline CDR1 is SGHAT and CDR2 FQNNGV. CDR3 length equals 18 residues. Trimming took off 0 bases at V and 2 bases at J, with 16 bases between the two ends. As DNA, the CDR3 is TGTGCCAGCAGCTTAGATTGGGGACATACGGGGACTAATGAAAAACTGTTTTTT. Its translation is CASSLDWGHTGTNEKLFF. The full variable domain, completed using reference TRBV11-2 and TRBJ1-4, is EAGVAQSPRYKIIEKRQSVAFWCNPISGHATLYWYQQILGQGPKLLIQFQNNGVVDDSQLPKDRFSAERLKGVDSTLKIQPAKLEDSAVYLCASSLDWGHTGTNEKLFFGSGTQLSVL.

The chain joins TRBV6-1 to TRBJ2-6, with a possible D match to TRBD2 (6 bases). V was shortened by 6 bases and J by 2 bases, with 11 bases between the two germline ends. CDR3 length: 15 residues. Germline CDR1 is MNHNS and CDR2 is SASEGT. CDR3 in amino acids: CASRGWGAGANVLTF. CDR3 sequence (DNA): TGTGCCAGCAGGGGGTGGGGGGCTGGGGCCAACGTCCTGACTTTC.

Regarding this clone: Additional DNA sequences in this sample encode the identical CDR3. This chain joins TRBV5-6 and TRBJ2-7, with TRBD1 matching 7 bases. The CDR3 consists of 14 residues. Germline V gives CDR1 SGHDT, CDR2 YYEEEE. V was clipped by 0 bases and J by 2 bases; unmatched bases: 2. The CDR3 protein is CASSLGQGAYEQYF. Written as DNA, the CDR3 is TGTGCCAGCAGCTTGGGGCAGGGGGCCTACGAGCAGTACTTC.

The chain combines TRBV11-2 with TRBJ2-5; D not certain. V dropped 5 bases and J dropped 5 bases, with 9 bases sitting between them. Germline CDR1 SGHAT, CDR2 FQNNGV. This CDR3 is built from 12 residues. CDR3 residues: CASSPHGETQYF. The CDR3 DNA is TGTGCCAGCAGCCCCCACGGGGAGACCCAGTACTTC.

The chain is built from TRBV10-2 and TRBJ1-2; D is unresolved. This CDR3 has 15 residues. Trimming shortened V by 4 bases and J by 7 bases, and 19 bases separated the two germline ends. The germline V gene has CDR1 WSHSY and CDR2 SAAADI. The CDR3 loop is CASSGYGLMGSGYTF. CDR3 coding DNA: TGCGCCAGCAGTGGGTACGGACTGATGGGGAGTGGCTACACCTTC.